The present entry profiles one TCR beta chain with its context. The antigen is unknown. This sample stems from a study of T cell responses to AZD1222 COVID-19 vaccine. About the study: Second-dose recipients at about 4 or about 12 weeks were treated as one pooled group. General study points: Recipients of two AZD1222 doses showed rising Spike-specific TCR breadth and depth. At baseline, seropositivity was found in only six or seven AZD1222 recipients. Scientists sampled the repertoires only once the peak T cell response had passed.

Libraries were prepared by immunoSEQ multiplex PCR; TCRdb keeps only in-frame clonotypes and omits some of them. The sample records 110,000 to 150,000 clones, over 75% being singletons. Trimming stripped 2 bases from V and 7 bases from J, with 15 bases between. Germline V gene data show CDR1 as MNHEY and CDR2 as SVGAGI. This CDR3 contains 16 residues. This specimen consisted of peripheral blood, obtained on day 0 of AZD1222 vaccination. This sequence joins TRBV6-5 and TRBJ1-6; no firm D call. The source of this sequence is an adult in good health. The DNA for the CDR3 is TGTGCCAGCAGTTACCGCCGATGGCAGTTCAATTCACCCCTCCACTTT. It encodes CASSYRRWQFNSPLHF.